This T cell receptor (beta chain) derives from a study of cytomegalovirus exposure and HLA in healthy donors. V was clipped by 2 bases and J by 6 bases; unmatched bases: 5. The CDR3 runs 15 residues. Looked up from germline, CDR1 is SGHTA and CDR2 is FQGNSA. Use of 60 Vbeta and 13 Jbeta primers characterized the PCR. Produced via immunoSEQ multiplex PCR; TCRdb's table is partial and in-frame only. The table has 150,000 to 200,000 clones, around 75% seen once. Sequenced material: PBMCs. V gene TRBV7-2 combines with J gene TRBJ1-5; 9 nucleotides match TRBD1. The origin of this receptor is a man in his forties or fifties in good health and CMV-seropositive. Written as DNA, the CDR3 is TGTGCCAGCAGCTTAACAGGGGGCTTGGGTCAGCCCCAGCATTTT. Protein product: CASSLTGGLGQPQHF.